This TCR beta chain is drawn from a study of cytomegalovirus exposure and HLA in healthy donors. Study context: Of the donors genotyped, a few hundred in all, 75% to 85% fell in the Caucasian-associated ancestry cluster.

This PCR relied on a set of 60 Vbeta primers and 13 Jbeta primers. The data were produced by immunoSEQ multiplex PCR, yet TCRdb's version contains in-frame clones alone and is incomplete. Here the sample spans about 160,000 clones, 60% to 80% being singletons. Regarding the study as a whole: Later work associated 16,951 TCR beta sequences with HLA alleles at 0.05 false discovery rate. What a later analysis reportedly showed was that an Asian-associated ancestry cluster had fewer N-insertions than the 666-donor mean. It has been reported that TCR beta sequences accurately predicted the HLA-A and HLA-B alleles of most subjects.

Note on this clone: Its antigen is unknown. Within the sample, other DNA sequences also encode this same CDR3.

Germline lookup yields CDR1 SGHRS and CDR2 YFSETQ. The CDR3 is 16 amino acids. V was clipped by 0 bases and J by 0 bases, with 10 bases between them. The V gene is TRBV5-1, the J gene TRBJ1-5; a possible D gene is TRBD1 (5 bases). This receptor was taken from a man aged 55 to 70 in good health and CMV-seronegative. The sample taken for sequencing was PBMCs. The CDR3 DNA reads TGCGCCAGCAGCTTGGGTGAAGGGGATAGCAATCAGCCCCAGCATTTT. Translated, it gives CASSLGEGDSNQPQHF.